This paragraph covers one T cell receptor beta chain sequence. This clone has at least ten counts. Its antigen remains undetermined. Base quality data are lacking; no much larger clone is found one base away. No treatment had been received by any patient before thyroid surgery. The study retrospectively analysed patient clinical samples collected from about 2012 to 2019 using T-cell receptor beta sequencing. The CDR3 covers 16 residues, taking in both the cysteine and the phenylalanine. The entry retains the CDR3 DNA only, 48 bases that are in frame from base 1. CDR1 and CDR2 were assigned from the germline V gene (reference sequence) as LNHDA and SQIVND. V loses 4 bases of germline sequence and J loses 0 bases, and the interval between the two ends is 13 bases. The library was built by means of PCR. The instrument was an Illumina HiSeq 4000. High-throughput sequencing was used to profile the TCR beta-chain CDR3 region of every patient. On the authors' methods: CDR3 differences across clinicopathological groups were used to build a classifier for discriminating distant-metastatic papillary thyroid cancer patients. To measure repertoire diversity the researchers used the Shannon index, while the Morisita-Horn index served to gauge how similar the tumor and blood repertoires were. The raw public data were reprocessed by TCRdb itself: fastp quality trimming at Q25, MiXCR clonotype calling, in-frame beta chains only. The V and J calls here are based on TCRdb, not the publication. This sample has roughly 40,000 clones in its table, and under 20% of those were observed once. The top ten clones comprise 22% of the sample.

This entry is derived from a study of metastatic and nonmetastatic thyroid tumors (dated by TCRdb to 2018 to 2020). Looking at the study overall: For patients with malignant and with benign thyroid disease, the researchers compared repertoires between peripheral blood samples and tumor or nodule tissue samples.

The study at large found these results: In both blood and tumor samples, TCR beta diversity was reported to be significantly higher in malignant tumors than in benign nodules.

This receptor chain uses TRBV19 and TRBJ2-1; a tentative D match to TRBD2 spans 6 bases. The sequencing sample was made of blood. This clonotype was sampled from a female donor with papillary thyroid cancer or a benign thyroid nodule (not recorded which). Some clones in this sample may be carry-over from other donors' samples. Read as DNA, the sequence is TGTGCCAGTAGTACCGAGCGGGTCCCCTCCTACAATGAGCAGTTCTTC. Its amino acids are CASSTERVPSYNEQFF.